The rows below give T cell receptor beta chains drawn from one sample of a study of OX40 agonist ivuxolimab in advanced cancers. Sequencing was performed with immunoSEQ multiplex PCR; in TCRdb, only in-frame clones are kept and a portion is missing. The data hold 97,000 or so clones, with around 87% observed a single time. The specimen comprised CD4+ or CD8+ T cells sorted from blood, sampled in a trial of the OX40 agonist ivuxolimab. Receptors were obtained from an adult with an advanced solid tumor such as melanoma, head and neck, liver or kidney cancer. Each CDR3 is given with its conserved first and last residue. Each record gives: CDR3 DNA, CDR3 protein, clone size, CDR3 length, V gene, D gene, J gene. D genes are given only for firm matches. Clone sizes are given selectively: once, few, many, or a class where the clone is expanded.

DNA: TGCGCCAGCAGCTTAGAGGGACAGGCCCGTTTTGGGTATGGCTACACCTTC
CDR3: CASSLEGQARFGYGYTF
size: -
length: 17
V: TRBV5-1
D: TRBD1
J: TRBJ1-2

DNA: TGCGCCAGCAGTAGGTACACCGCGAACACCGGGGAGCTGTTTTTT
CDR3: CASSRYTANTGELFF
size: few
length: 15
V: TRBV5-1
D: -
J: TRBJ2-2

DNA: TGTGCCAGTAGTATGATCGGGCGGGTAGAGACCCAGTACTTC
CDR3: CASSMIGRVETQYF
size: -
length: 14
V: TRBV19
D: -
J: TRBJ2-5

DNA: TGTGCCAGCAGCCGACGGGAAGGAGCCGAGCAGTACTTC
CDR3: CASSRREGAEQYF
size: -
length: 13
V: TRBV7-9
D: -
J: TRBJ2-7

DNA: TGTGCCAGCAGCTTTGATGAAAGAAATACGCAGTATTTT
CDR3: CASSFDERNTQYF
size: -
length: 13
V: TRBV11-2
D: -
J: TRBJ2-3

DNA: TGCGCCAGCAGCGGTCAGGGGGTCCAGCGGGAGCAAGAGACCCAGTACTTC
CDR3: CASSGQGVQREQETQYF
size: -
length: 17
V: TRBV5-1
D: -
J: TRBJ2-5

DNA: TGTGCCAGCAGCGTACACATGGCCCCCTACAATGAGCAGTTCTTC
CDR3: CASSVHMAPYNEQFF
size: -
length: 15
V: TRBV9
D: -
J: TRBJ2-1

DNA: TGTGCCAGCAGTTACTTTCCCAGCGGGACCTACGAGCAGTACTTC
CDR3: CASSYFPSGTYEQYF
size: -
length: 15
V: TRBV6-6
D: TRBD2
J: TRBJ2-7

DNA: TGTGCCAGCAGCTTTGATTTCGCGAACACCGGGGAGCTGTTTTTT
CDR3: CASSFDFANTGELFF
size: -
length: 15
V: TRBV5-4
D: -
J: TRBJ2-2

DNA: TGTGCCTGGAGCAAACAGGGGTTAGATACGCAGTATTTT
CDR3: CAWSKQGLDTQYF
size: -
length: 13
V: TRBV30
D: TRBD1
J: TRBJ2-3

DNA: TGCGCCAGCAGCTTGGATAATGCAGGGGCGGCCGGGGAGCTGTTTTTT
CDR3: CASSLDNAGAAGELFF
size: -
length: 16
V: TRBV5-1
D: -
J: TRBJ2-2

DNA: TGTGCCAGTAGTCTAAGACCGTTTGGGTTACCTCAGCCCCAGCATTTT
CDR3: CASSLRPFGLPQPQHF
size: -
length: 16
V: TRBV19
D: -
J: TRBJ1-5

DNA: TGTGCCATCACCGACAGGGCGGCGGGGGAGCAGTACTTC
CDR3: CAITDRAAGEQYF
size: -
length: 13
V: TRBV10-3
D: -
J: TRBJ2-7

DNA: TGTGCCAGCAGCCTTATACCGAACACCGGGGAGCTGTTTTTT
CDR3: CASSLIPNTGELFF
size: -
length: 14
V: TRBV7-2
D: -
J: TRBJ2-2

DNA: TGTGCCAGTAGTATTGGCAGGTTTCCCCCTAGTAGCAATCAGCCCCAGCATTTT
CDR3: CASSIGRFPPSSNQPQHF
size: -
length: 18
V: TRBV19
D: -
J: TRBJ1-5

DNA: TGTGCCAGCAGTGAAGCGGGGACGCAGTATTTT
CDR3: CASSEAGTQYF
size: -
length: 11
V: TRBV6-1
D: -
J: TRBJ2-3

DNA: TGTGCCAGCACCAAGGGACAGGGGAACGCTGAAGCTTTCTTT
CDR3: CASTKGQGNAEAFF
size: -
length: 14
V: TRBV9
D: TRBD1
J: TRBJ1-1

DNA: TGTGCCAGCAGCTTAGACGGTTTGAAAGATACGCAGTATTTT
CDR3: CASSLDGLKDTQYF
size: once
length: 14
V: TRBV7-2
D: -
J: TRBJ2-3

DNA: TGTGCCAGCAGCTTAGTGCAGGGGTCGAATGAGCAGTTCTTC
CDR3: CASSLVQGSNEQFF
size: -
length: 14
V: TRBV7-8
D: -
J: TRBJ2-1

DNA: TGTGCCAGCAGCCGAGAATCTGGGGCCAACGTCCTGACTTTC
CDR3: CASSRESGANVLTF
size: -
length: 14
V: TRBV5-4
D: -
J: TRBJ2-6

DNA: TGTGCCAGCAGCCGGACAGGGTCCGATGAGCAGTTCTTC
CDR3: CASSRTGSDEQFF
size: -
length: 13
V: TRBV4-2
D: TRBD1
J: TRBJ2-1

DNA: TGCGCCAGCAGCTCCATAGGGGCCCATGATGGCTACACCTTC
CDR3: CASSSIGAHDGYTF
size: -
length: 14
V: TRBV5-1
D: -
J: TRBJ1-2

DNA: TGTGCCAGCAGCCGGATCGGGGGGGGCGAGCAGTACTTC
CDR3: CASSRIGGGEQYF
size: -
length: 13
V: TRBV11-3
D: TRBD2
J: TRBJ2-7